The 27 T cell receptor beta chains presented below share a single source sample, sequenced in a study of blood T cell repertoires in COVID-19. The table came from immunoSEQ multiplex PCR; TCRdb's copy has only in-frame clones and leaves some out. The sample records 150,000 to 200,000 clones, roughly nine tenths being singletons. The sample was peripheral blood. These TCRs come from a man aged 50 to 60 with acute or convalescent COVID-19.

The V call is TRBV28, the J call TRBJ1-5; 7 positions match TRBD1. After removal of 7 bases from V and 7 bases from J, the junction contained 10 bases not matched to a gene. The CDR3 loop spans 14 amino acids. Germline V gene sequence: CDR1 MDHEN, CDR2 SYDVKM. The CDR3 reads CASITQGRGQPQHF. CDR3 sequence (DNA): TGTGCCAGCATCACACAGGGGCGCGGGCAGCCCCAGCATTTT.

The J gene is TRBJ2-7, the V gene TRBV7-2; 8 bases match TRBD2. The germline CDR1 and CDR2 sequences are SGHTA and FQGNSA. CDR3 length: 18 amino acids. The V segment lost 2 bases and the J segment 0 bases; nucleotides outside the gene matches: 12. CDR3 sequence (DNA): TGTGCCAGCAGCTTAACACCTAGCGGGCGAGGCTTCTCCTACGAGCAGTACTTC. Its translation is CASSLTPSGRGFSYEQYF.

This chain connects TRBV19 to TRBJ2-1; 7 bases align to TRBD1. The CDR3 has 14 residues. The germline gives CDR1 LNHDA, CDR2 SQIVND (reference sequence). J gave up 8 bases and V 5 bases, and 9 bases lay outside the gene matches. The CDR3 DNA reads as TGTGCCAGTAGTGTACAGGGGATTTGGGATGAGCAGTTCTTC. Protein sequence: CASSVQGIWDEQFF.

The chain recombines TRBV10-3 with TRBJ1-4, with 9 bases identical to TRBD1. This CDR3 spans 15 amino acids. V lost 5 bases to trimming and J lost 8 bases; unmatched junction nucleotides: 9. CDR1 and CDR2 from the germline V gene are ENHRY and SYGVKD. The CDR3 DNA reads TGTGCCATCAGTAAAACAGGGGGCTTTGAGGAAAAACTGTTTTTT. It encodes CAISKTGGFEEKLFF.

Only a few counts were recorded for this clone. V is TRBV5-1 and J is TRBJ2-3; 9 bases map to TRBD2. J lost 2 bases, V lost 4 bases, and 14 bases had no gene match. Germline V gene data show CDR1 as SGHRS and CDR2 as YFSETQ. The CDR3 sequence is 18 residues long. CDR3 bases: TGCGCCAGCAGCCCGCTGCTCGGGACTAGCTCAACCACAGATACGCAGTATTTT. Its translation: CASSPLLGTSSTTDTQYF. The full variable domain, with the rest looked up from reference TRBV5-1 and TRBJ2-3, is KAGVTQTPRYLIKTRGQQVTLSCSPISGHRSVSWYQQTPGQGLQFLFEYFSETQRNKGNFPGRFSGRQFSNSRSEMNVSTLELGDSALYLCASSPLLGTSSTTDTQYFGPGTRLTVL.

The CDR3 reads CASSYGTAQTYEQYF. For the CDR3, the DNA is TGTGCCAGCAGTTACGGGACAGCGCAAACCTACGAGCAGTACTTC. The V call is TRBV28, the J call TRBJ2-7, with TRBD1 identical over 7 bases. V trimming: 4 bases; J trimming: 2 bases; junction bases outside the gene matches: 8. Germline assignment: CDR1 MDHEN and CDR2 SYDVKM. This CDR3 has 15 residues.

The chain combines TRBV11-2 with TRBJ1-5; D is ambiguous. The V end was cut by 2 bases, the J end by 5 bases, with 10 bases between. The CDR3 is 14 residues long. CDR1 is SGHAT, CDR2 FQNNGV, per germline. CDR3 nucleotide sequence: TGTGCCAGCAGCTTATCGGGTCCCCATCAGCCCCAGCATTTT. Translating gives CASSLSGPHQPQHF.

The chain couples TRBV27 to TRBJ2-3; 11 bases agree with TRBD2. Germline loops: CDR1 MNHEY, CDR2 SMNVEV (reference sequence). This CDR3 spans 16 amino acids. Germline trimming cut 4 bases from V and 0 bases from J; bases unmatched to any gene: 3. The CDR3 is CASSSGTSGSTDTQYF. The CDR3 bases are TGTGCCAGCAGTTCCGGGACTAGCGGTAGCACAGATACGCAGTATTTT.

The chain has TRBV7-2 and TRBJ1-1, with 10 bases fitting TRBD1. The CDR3 covers 13 residues. The V segment lost 5 bases and the J segment 4 bases; nucleotides outside the gene matches: 1. CDR1 SGHTA and CDR2 FQGNSA come from the germline V gene. The CDR3 loop is CASSGDRGTEAFF. The CDR3 region has the DNA TGTGCCAGCAGCGGGGACAGGGGCACTGAAGCTTTCTTT.

This chain uses TRBV12-5 with TRBJ2-1; D ambiguous. Trimming cost V 5 bases and J 7 bases, with 9 bases left between them. Looked up from germline, CDR1 is LGHNT and CDR2 is FRNRAP. The CDR3 runs 12 residues. CDR3 in DNA: TGTGCTAGTGGTATCGGGTGGAATGAGCAGTTCTTC. As protein: CASGIGWNEQFF.

The chain couples TRBV3-1 (or the pseudogene TRBV3-2) to TRBJ2-7; no clear D gene. The V gene lost 1 base and the J gene lost 3 bases, with 7 bases spanning the gap. The CDR3 has 13 amino acids. Germline CDR1 LGHDT, CDR2 YNNKEL (reference sequence). The CDR3 loop reads CASSQGGVYEQYF. The CDR3, as DNA: TGTGCCAGCAGCCAAGGAGGCGTCTACGAGCAGTACTTC.

This chain links TRBV19 with TRBJ2-3; no clear D. Trimming removed 3 bases from V and 5 bases from J, with 12 bases in between. Looked up from germline, CDR1 is LNHDA and CDR2 is SQIVND (reference sequence). CDR3 length equals 14 residues. DNA for the CDR3: TGTGCCAGTAGTATTCAACAGTCGGTAGATACGCAGTATTTT. Protein sequence: CASSIQQSVDTQYF.

This clone was found once. The chain links TRBV7-8 to TRBJ1-1; possible D gene TRBD1, 5 bases. There are 15 residues in the CDR3. Germline lookup yields CDR1 SGHVS and CDR2 FQNEAQ. The V end was cut by 1 base, the J end by 3 bases, with 12 bases between. This chain's CDR3 is CASSLVTAYYTEAFF. CDR3 nucleotide sequence: TGTGCCAGCAGCTTAGTGACAGCGTATTACACTGAAGCTTTCTTT. The full variable domain, in which reference TRBV7-8 and TRBJ1-1 provide the parts outside the CDR3, is GAGVSQSPRYKVAKRGQDVALRCDPISGHVSLFWYQQALGQGPEFLTYFQNEAQLDKSGLPSDRFFAERPEGSVSTLKIQRTQQEDSAVYLCASSLVTAYYTEAFFGQGTRLTVV.

The chain recombines TRBV9 with TRBJ2-2; a weak D match, TRBD2 (6 bases). The CDR3 covers 13 residues. V lost 4 bases to trimming and J lost 7 bases, with 11 bases between them. The V gene's germline CDR1 is SGDLS and CDR2 YYNGEE. CDR3 sequence (DNA): TGTGCCAGCAGCCCGGAGGGTAACGGGGAGCTGTTTTTT. It yields the protein CASSPEGNGELFF.

This clone was seen a few times. V and J are TRBV28 and TRBJ1-2; tentatively, D is TRBD1 (5 bases). V dropped 7 bases and J dropped 3 bases, with 15 bases sitting between them. The CDR3 has 14 residues. The germline gives CDR1 MDHEN, CDR2 SYDVKM. The CDR3 sequence is CASNSQGGDYGYTF. The DNA for the CDR3 is TGTGCCAGCAACTCTCAGGGAGGGGACTATGGCTACACCTTC.

This rearrangement joins TRBV18 to TRBJ2-7; TRBD2 might be the D (5 bases). The V gene's germline CDR1 is KGHSH and CDR2 LQKENI. Trimming left V 3 bases short and J 0 bases short, with 9 bases between. CDR3 size: 14 residues. In DNA form, the CDR3 reads TGTGCCAGCTCACCGGACTTTAGCTCCTACGAGCAGTACTTC. This codes for CASSPDFSSYEQYF.

CDR3 region: CASSSTGGNQPQHF. The CDR3 coding sequence is TGCGCCAGCAGCTCGACAGGGGGTAATCAGCCCCAGCATTTT. This chain connects TRBV5-1 to TRBJ1-5; 9 nucleotides align to TRBD1. Germline V gene lookup returns CDR1 SGHRS and CDR2 YFSETQ. J was trimmed by 4 bases and V by 3 bases; bases with no gene match: 2. The CDR3 spans 14 residues.

The chain recombines TRBV5-1 with TRBJ2-3, with D maybe TRBD1 (7 bases). The germline V and J ends were trimmed by 0 bases and 3 bases, with 17 bases remaining between them. The CDR3 totals 17 residues. The germline V gene encodes CDR1 SGHRS and CDR2 YFSETQ. The CDR3 region is CASSLGPDRRGTDTQYF. For the CDR3, the DNA is TGCGCCAGCAGCTTGGGTCCGGACAGGAGGGGTACAGATACGCAGTATTTT.

This chain links TRBV5-6 with TRBJ2-5, with a possible D match to TRBD1 (5 bases). The germline CDR1 and CDR2 sequences are SGHDT and YYEEEE. The CDR3 totals 16 residues. Trimming removed 2 bases from V and 5 bases from J, with 19 bases in between. The CDR3 DNA reads TGTGCCAGCAGCTTAGTAGGCAGGGTGGACGCCGAGACCCAGTACTTC. Its protein is CASSLVGRVDAETQYF.

As DNA, the CDR3 is TGCGCCAGCAGCCCCCGTCCTAGCGGGACCCACAATGAGCAGTTCTTC. Residues: CASSPRPSGTHNEQFF. V usage is TRBV4-1 and J usage is TRBJ2-1; 9 bases map to TRBD2. The CDR3 runs to 16 residues. With 4 bases clipped from V and 5 bases from J, the junction kept 9 bases outside the gene matches. The germline CDR1 and CDR2 sequences are MGHRA and YSYEKL.

The gene calls are TRBV5-4 and TRBJ2-6; possibly TRBD1 for D (5 bases). The ends were cut back, 4 bases at V and 0 bases at J, with 14 bases in the middle. Looked up from germline, CDR1 is SGHNT and CDR2 is YYREEE (reference sequence). The CDR3 runs to 17 residues. The CDR3 region is CASSGGQLLSGANVLTF. CDR3 bases: TGTGCCAGCAGCGGTGGACAACTGCTCTCTGGGGCCAACGTCCTGACTTTC.

The rearrangement links TRBV10-3 to TRBJ2-2, with D maybe TRBD1 (6 bases). V was shortened by 7 bases and J by 2 bases, with 11 bases between the two germline ends. Germline V gene lookup returns CDR1 ENHRY and CDR2 SYGVKD. CDR3 length: 14 amino acids. CDR3 coding DNA: TGTGCCATCAAGGGGACATCCAACACCGGGGAGCTGTTTTTT. Amino acids: CAIKGTSNTGELFF.

This clone has just one count. CDR3 sequence reads: CASSLGGNYGYTF. CDR3 in DNA: TGTGCCAGCAGCTTAGGAGGGAACTATGGCTACACCTTC. V is TRBV7-2 and J is TRBJ1-2; D gene unclear. The germline V and J ends were trimmed by 1 base and 2 bases, with 5 bases remaining between them. Germline CDR1 is SGHTA and CDR2 is FQGNSA. The CDR3 is 13 residues long.

This rearrangement joins TRBV7-9 to TRBJ1-2; D is perhaps TRBD1 (6 bases). Germline CDR1 is SEHNR and CDR2 is FQNEAQ (reference sequence). This CDR3 region has 15 residues. V lost 1 base to trimming and J lost 0 bases, with 9 bases between them. DNA for the CDR3: TGTGCCAGCAGCTTAGGCAGGGGACCTAACTATGGCTACACCTTC. It yields the protein CASSLGRGPNYGYTF.

The genes are TRBV30 and TRBJ2-1; 7 positions match TRBD2. Losses at the gene ends were 1 base for V and 8 bases for J; bases not matched to a gene: 5. This CDR3 is 13 amino acids long. The V gene's germline CDR1 is GTSNPN and CDR2 SVGIG (reference sequence). The chain's CDR3 is CAWSEYRGDEQFF. Here the CDR3 DNA reads TGTGCCTGGAGTGAGTATCGGGGGGATGAGCAGTTCTTC.

The J gene is TRBJ1-1, the V gene TRBV5-4; maybe TRBD1 (5 bases). The germline gives CDR1 SGHNT, CDR2 YYREEE (reference sequence). The CDR3 is made up of 15 amino acids. Trimming took off 0 bases at V and 4 bases at J, with 13 bases between the two ends. CDR3 DNA: TGTGCCAGCAGCTTGGCCGGGACTCAAGGCACTGAAGCTTTCTTT. Amino acid sequence: CASSLAGTQGTEAFF.

The CDR3 loop reads CASSYWGGASFQETQYF. In DNA form, the CDR3 reads TGTGCCAGCAGTTATTGGGGGGGGGCTAGCTTCCAAGAGACCCAGTACTTC. This chain joins TRBV27 and TRBJ2-5; D is possibly TRBD2 (7 bases). The CDR3 loop spans 17 amino acids. The V end lost 4 bases, the J end lost 1 base, and 19 bases lay between the germline ends. Looked up from germline, CDR1 is MNHEY and CDR2 is SMNVEV (reference sequence).